A single sample gave rise to the 7 T cell receptor beta chains below, sequenced in a study of cytomegalovirus exposure and HLA in healthy donors. Here immunoSEQ multiplex PCR was the method, and the copy in TCRdb shows in-frame clones only, minus some. The data contain 150,000 or so clones, 94% of them singletons. The sequencing sample was made of PBMCs. Source of these receptors: a man younger than 30 in good health and CMV-seropositive.

This clone has only one observation. This chain joins TRBV5-4 and TRBJ1-1, with a possible D match to TRBD1 (5 bases). The V gene's germline CDR1 is SGHNT and CDR2 YYREEE (reference sequence). The CDR3 runs 11 residues. The V end lost 5 bases, the J end lost 5 bases, and 7 bases lay between the germline ends. CDR3 loop: CASRGETEAFF. CDR3 sequence (DNA): TGTGCCAGCAGAGGGGAAACTGAAGCTTTCTTT.

The gene calls are TRBV27 and TRBJ2-2, with 8 bases lining up with TRBD1. Germline trimming cut 5 bases from V and 2 bases from J; bases unmatched to any gene: 4. CDR1 MNHEY and CDR2 SMNVEV come from the germline V gene (reference sequence). The CDR3 length is 15 residues. In nucleotides, the CDR3 is TGTGCCAGCAGTCAAGACAGGGGAAACACCGGGGAGCTGTTTTTT. The encoded protein is CASSQDRGNTGELFF.

This chain uses TRBV27 with TRBJ2-7; 8 nucleotides align to TRBD2. The length of the CDR3 is 15 residues. Germline V gives CDR1 MNHEY, CDR2 SMNVEV (reference sequence). J gave up 2 bases and V 4 bases, and 7 bases lay outside the gene matches. CDR3 region: CASSSNLAGTYEQYF. DNA for the CDR3: TGTGCCAGCAGTTCGAATTTAGCGGGGACCTACGAGCAGTACTTC.

The rearrangement links TRBV30 to TRBJ1-2, with D possibly TRBD1 on 5 matching bases. Germline V lookup: CDR1 GTSNPN, CDR2 SVGIG (reference sequence). Trimming removed 2 bases at V and 4 bases at J, with 8 bases between. This CDR3 is built from 12 residues. As DNA, the CDR3 is TGTGCCTGGAGTACCGGGGGCTATGGCTACACCTTC. Its protein product is CAWSTGGYGYTF.

CDR3 region: CASSERGLGGNTIYF. Written as DNA, the CDR3 is TGTGCCAGCAGTGAAAGGGGGCTAGGAGGAAACACCATATATTTT. The chain carries TRBV6-1 and TRBJ1-3; 7 bases match TRBD1. Germline trimming cut 2 bases from V and 4 bases from J; bases unmatched to any gene: 5. CDR1 is MNHNS, CDR2 SASEGT, per germline. The CDR3 contains 15 residues.

This rearrangement joins TRBV30 to TRBJ2-2; 7 nucleotides align to TRBD1. This CDR3 region has 13 residues. The trim removed 2 bases at V and 4 bases at J, leaving 1 base unmatched. Per germline, CDR1 GTSNPN and CDR2 SVGIG (reference sequence). DNA of the CDR3: TGTGCCTGGAGTTACAGGGGCACCGGGGAGCTGTTTTTT. Its protein product is CAWSYRGTGELFF. The full variable domain, with the rest looked up from reference TRBV30 and TRBJ2-2, is SQTIHQWPATLVQPVGSPLSLECTVEGTSNPNLYWYRQAAGRGLQLLFYSVGIGQISSEVPQNLSASRPQDRQFILSSKKLLLSDSGFYLCAWSYRGTGELFFGEGSRLTVL.

The chain uses TRBV5-4 and TRBJ2-3; 14 nucleotides match TRBD2. With V trimmed by 3 bases and J by 3 bases, 6 bases remained unmatched. The CDR3 has 17 amino acids. CDR1 SGHNT and CDR2 YYREEE come from the germline V gene (reference sequence). The CDR3 nucleotides are TGTGCCAGCAGCTCGGGACTAGCGGGAGTCAGGACAGATACGCAGTATTTT. As protein: CASSSGLAGVRTDTQYF. Full variable domain (remainder filled in from reference TRBV5-4 and TRBJ2-3): ETGVTQSPTHLIKTRGQQVTLRCSSQSGHNTVSWYQQALGQGPQFIFQYYREEENGRGNFPPRFSGLQFPNYSSELNVNALELDDSALYLCASSSGLAGVRTDTQYFGPGTRLTVL.